The T cell receptor (beta chain) described here comes from a study of blood T cell repertoires in COVID-19. Across the whole study: The United States, Italy and Spain supplied acute and convalescent COVID-19 samples. In each case, the material was cDNA or gDNA derived from T cells, B-cell-depleted T cells, or PBMCs.

Germline-derived CDR1 and CDR2 are MNHEY and SVGAGI. CDR3 size: 14 residues. V gave up 5 bases and J gave up 5 bases; unmatched junction bases: 6. The method was immunoSEQ multiplex PCR; TCRdb's version includes in-frame clones alone and lacks a portion of them. The sample comprises tens of thousands of clones, 85% of which are singletons, and under 5% rests with the top ten. This clonotype was obtained from a man in his fifties or sixties with active COVID-19. V and J are TRBV6-5 and TRBJ2-3, with TRBD2 matching over 8 bases. Material for sequencing was peripheral blood. In DNA form, the CDR3 reads TGTGCCAGCAGTACTAGCGGCATATTAGATACGCAGTATTTT. The encoded protein is CASSTSGILDTQYF.